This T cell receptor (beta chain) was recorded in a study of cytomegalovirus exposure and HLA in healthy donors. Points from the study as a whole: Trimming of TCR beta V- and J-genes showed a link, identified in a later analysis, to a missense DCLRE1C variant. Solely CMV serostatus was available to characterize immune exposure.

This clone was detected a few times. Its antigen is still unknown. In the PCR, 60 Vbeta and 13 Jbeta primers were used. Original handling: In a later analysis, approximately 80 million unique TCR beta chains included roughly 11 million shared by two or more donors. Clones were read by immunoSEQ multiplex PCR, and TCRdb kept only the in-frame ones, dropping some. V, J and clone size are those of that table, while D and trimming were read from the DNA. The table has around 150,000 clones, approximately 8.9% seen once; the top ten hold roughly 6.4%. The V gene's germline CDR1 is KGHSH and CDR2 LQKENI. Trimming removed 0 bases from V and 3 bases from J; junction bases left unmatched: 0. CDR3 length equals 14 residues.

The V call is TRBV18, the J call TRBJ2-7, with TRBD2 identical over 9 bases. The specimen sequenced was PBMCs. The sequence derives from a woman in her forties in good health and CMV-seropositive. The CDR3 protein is CASSPPSGSYEQYF. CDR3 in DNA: TGTGCCAGCTCACCACCTAGCGGGAGCTACGAGCAGTACTTC.